The sequence of this T cell receptor beta chain was determined in a study of shared clonotypes between healthy human individuals. Study overall: Three CD4 naive, three CD4 memory, two CD8 naive and one CD8 memory plate were used per donor. Study observations and caveats: Some clonotypes were shared by all four sorted-subset donors, while others were not shared. The non-shared ones had lower generation probabilities than the shared ones.

Worth noting for this clone: Its antigen remains unidentified.

There are 13 residues in the CDR3. Germline CDR1 and CDR2: MNHNY and SVGAGI (reference sequence). V lost 7 bases, J lost 0 bases, and 8 bases lay in between. Each cell subset's genomic DNA was divided evenly among several immunoSEQ plates. Sorted-subset replicate PCRs used roughly 210 ng of genomic DNA. This amount corresponded to 30,000 to 35,000 T cell genomes. This table comes from immunoSEQ multiplex PCR, and its TCRdb copy is limited to in-frame clones, with some not included. The sample records about 1.5 million clones, approximately 98% being singletons. The chain uses TRBV6-6 and TRBJ2-3; D is unresolved. Source material: naive CD4+ T cells sorted from blood. Documented subset: CD45RA+ positively selected. This sequence was found in a man aged 25-45 years in good health. The DNA for the CDR3 is TGTGCCAGCATTCGGTGGAGCACAGATACGCAGTATTTT. Its protein is CASIRWSTDTQYF.